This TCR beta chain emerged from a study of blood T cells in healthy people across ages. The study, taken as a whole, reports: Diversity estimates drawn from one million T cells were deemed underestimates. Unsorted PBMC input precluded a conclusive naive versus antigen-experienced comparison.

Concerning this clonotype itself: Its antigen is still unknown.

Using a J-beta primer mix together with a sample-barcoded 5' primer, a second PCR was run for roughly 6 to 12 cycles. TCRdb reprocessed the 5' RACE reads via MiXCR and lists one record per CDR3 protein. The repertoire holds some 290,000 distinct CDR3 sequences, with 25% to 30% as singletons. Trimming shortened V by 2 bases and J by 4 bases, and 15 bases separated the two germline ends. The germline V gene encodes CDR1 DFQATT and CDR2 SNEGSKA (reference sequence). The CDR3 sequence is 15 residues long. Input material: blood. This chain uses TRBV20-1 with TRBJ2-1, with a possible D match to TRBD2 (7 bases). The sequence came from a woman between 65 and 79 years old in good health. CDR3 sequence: CSARRGRGSYNEQFF. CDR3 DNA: TGCAGTGCTAGACGGGGGAGGGGGTCTTACAATGAGCAGTTCTTC.